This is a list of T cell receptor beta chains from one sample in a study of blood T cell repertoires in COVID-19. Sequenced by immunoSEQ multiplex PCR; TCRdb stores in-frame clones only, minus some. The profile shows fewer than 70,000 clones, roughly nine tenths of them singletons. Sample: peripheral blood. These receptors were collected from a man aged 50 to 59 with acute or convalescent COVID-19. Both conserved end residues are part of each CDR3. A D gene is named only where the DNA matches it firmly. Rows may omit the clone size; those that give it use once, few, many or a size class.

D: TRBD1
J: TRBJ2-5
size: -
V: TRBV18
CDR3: CASSLRGQGQETQYF
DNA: TGTGCCAGCTCACTTCGGGGACAGGGCCAAGAGACCCAGTACTTC

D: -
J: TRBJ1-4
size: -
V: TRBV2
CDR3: CASSSGRVVLEKLFF
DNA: TGTGCCAGCAGTTCGGGGAGGGTAGTATTAGAAAAACTGTTTTTT

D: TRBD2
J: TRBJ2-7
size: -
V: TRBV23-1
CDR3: CASSGTSGSTVSRSEYNSYEQYF
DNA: TGCGCCAGCAGTGGGACTAGCGGATCCACGGTCTCTCGGTCCGAATATAACTCCTACGAGCAGTACTTC

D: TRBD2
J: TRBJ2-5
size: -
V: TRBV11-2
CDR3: CASSVLLAGGGYHRETQYF
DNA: TGTGCCAGCAGCGTACTACTAGCGGGAGGGGGGTATCATCGGGAGACCCAGTACTTC

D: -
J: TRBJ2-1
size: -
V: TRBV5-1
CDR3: CASSLVSSPYNEQFF
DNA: TGCGCCAGCAGCTTGGTTTCTAGCCCCTACAATGAGCAGTTCTTC

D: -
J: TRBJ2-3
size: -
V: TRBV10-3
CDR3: CAISEGAGHTDTQYF
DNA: TGTGCCATCAGTGAGGGGGCAGGACACACAGATACGCAGTATTTT

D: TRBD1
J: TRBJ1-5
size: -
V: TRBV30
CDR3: CAWSVQGDQPQHF
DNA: TGTGCCTGGAGTGTTCAGGGGGATCAGCCCCAGCATTTT

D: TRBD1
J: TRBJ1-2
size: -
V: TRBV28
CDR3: CASSLNGQGIKDGYTF
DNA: TGTGCCAGCAGTTTAAATGGACAGGGGATCAAGGATGGCTACACCTTC

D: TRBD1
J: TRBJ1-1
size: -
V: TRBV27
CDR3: CASSWGQGNTEAFF
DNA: TGTGCCAGCAGTTGGGGACAGGGGAACACTGAAGCTTTCTTT

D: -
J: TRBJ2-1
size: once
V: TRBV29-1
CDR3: CSVVPWTADNEQFF
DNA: TGCAGCGTCGTTCCGTGGACAGCAGACAATGAGCAGTTCTTC

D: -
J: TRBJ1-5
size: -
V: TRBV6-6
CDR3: CASSPGRTLSTYSNQPQHF
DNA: TGTGCCAGCAGTCCCGGGCGGACACTGAGCACCTATAGCAATCAGCCCCAGCATTTT

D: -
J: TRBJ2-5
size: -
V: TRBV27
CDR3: CASSQGRRETQYF
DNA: TGTGCCAGCAGCCAAGGACGGAGGGAGACCCAGTACTTC

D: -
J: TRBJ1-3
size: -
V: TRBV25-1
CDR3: CASTLAAGNTIYF
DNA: TGTGCCAGCACCCTGGCCGCTGGAAACACCATATATTTT

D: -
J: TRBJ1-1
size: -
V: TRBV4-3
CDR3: CASSQDFEVWDTEAFF
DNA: TGCGCCAGCAGCCAAGATTTCGAGGTTTGGGACACTGAAGCTTTCTTT

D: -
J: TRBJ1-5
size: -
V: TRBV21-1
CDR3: CASSARGDRDCNQPQHF
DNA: TGTGCCAGCAGCGCTAGAGGTGACAGGGATTGCAATCAGCCCCAGCATTTT

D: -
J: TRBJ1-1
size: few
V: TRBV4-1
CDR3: CASSQDNAGRSTAFF
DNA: TGCGCCAGCAGCCAAGATAATGCGGGCCGTTCTACAGCTTTCTTT

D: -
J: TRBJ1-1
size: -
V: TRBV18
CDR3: CASSPQGLNTEAFF
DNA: TGTGCCAGCTCACCCCAGGGTTTGAACACTGAAGCTTTCTTT

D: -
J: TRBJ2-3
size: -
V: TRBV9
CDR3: CASSRQGTDTQYF
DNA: TGTGCCAGCAGTCGACAGGGCACAGATACGCAGTATTTT

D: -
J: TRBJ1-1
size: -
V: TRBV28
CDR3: CASSSERRPMRPEAFF
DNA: TGTGCCAGCAGTTCGGAGCGACGCCCTATGAGACCTGAAGCTTTCTTT

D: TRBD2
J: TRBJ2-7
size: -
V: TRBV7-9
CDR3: CVSSPKPGTSSSYEQYF
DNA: TGTGTCAGCAGCCCCAAGCCCGGGACTAGCAGCTCCTACGAGCAGTACTTC

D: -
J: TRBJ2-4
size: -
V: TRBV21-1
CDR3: CASSKALAGGNIQYF
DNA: TGTGCCAGCAGCAAAGCCCTAGCGGGAGGGAACATTCAGTACTTC

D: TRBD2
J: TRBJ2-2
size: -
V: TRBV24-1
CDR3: CATSDPPGTSYVGELFF
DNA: TGTGCCACCAGTGACCCTCCCGGGACTAGCTATGTCGGGGAGCTGTTTTTT

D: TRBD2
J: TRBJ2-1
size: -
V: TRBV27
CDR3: CASSLGLAGGTANEQFF
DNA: TGTGCCAGCAGCCTCGGACTAGCGGGAGGGACTGCTAATGAGCAGTTCTTC

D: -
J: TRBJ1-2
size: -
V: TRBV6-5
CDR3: CASSTPWGDGYTF
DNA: TGTGCCAGCAGTACTCCGTGGGGGGATGGCTACACCTTC

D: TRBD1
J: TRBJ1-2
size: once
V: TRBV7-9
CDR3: CASTDSTGNYGYTF
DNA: TGTGCCAGCACCGATTCGACAGGGAACTATGGCTACACCTTC

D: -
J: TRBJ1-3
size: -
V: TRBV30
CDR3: CAWSEGPGNTIYF
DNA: TGTGCCTGGAGTGAGGGGCCTGGAAACACCATATATTTT

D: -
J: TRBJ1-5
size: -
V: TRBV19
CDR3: CATDLGQHNQPQHF
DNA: TGTGCCACCGACCTAGGACAGCACAATCAGCCCCAGCATTTT

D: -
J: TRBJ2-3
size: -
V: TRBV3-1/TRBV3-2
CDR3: CASSQVRADTQYF
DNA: TGTGCCAGCAGCCAAGTGCGGGCAGATACGCAGTATTTT